This T cell receptor (beta chain) was recorded in a study of cytomegalovirus exposure and HLA in healthy donors. A multiplex PCR was run with 60 Vbeta primers and 13 Jbeta primers. Clones were sequenced by immunoSEQ multiplex PCR, and TCRdb holds only the in-frame ones, with some missing. This sample yields 100,000 to 150,000 clones, of which around 80% are seen a single time; 0.95% to 1.5% belongs to the top ten. Concerning this clone itself: The antigen is undetermined.

Study-wide findings and caveats: Later analysis reportedly placed an Asian-associated ancestry cluster below the roughly 680-donor mean in N-insertions. Earlier analysis yielded a pattern in which most TCR beta V segments were productive about 90% or about 30% of the time. Most sequenced TCRs were rare (though some public TCRs occurred in many donors).

Per germline, CDR1 MDHEN and CDR2 SYDVKM. Trimming shortened V by 2 bases and J by 10 bases, and 17 bases separated the two germline ends. The CDR3 totals 14 residues. The chain couples TRBV28 to TRBJ1-1; D is possibly TRBD1 (6 bases). The sequenced sample was PBMCs. The source is a female donor in good health and CMV-seronegative. CDR3 loop: CASSLQGWGGVAFF. CDR3 bases: TGTGCCAGCAGTTTACAGGGGTGGGGTGGCGTAGCTTTCTTT.